The rows below give T cell receptor beta chains drawn from one sample of a study of cytomegalovirus exposure and HLA in healthy donors. The protocol was immunoSEQ multiplex PCR, while the TCRdb copy is restricted to in-frame clones and leaves out a portion. The top ten clones hold about 2.2% of a sample with approximately 58,000 clones, more than 85% of them seen once. The sample taken for sequencing was PBMCs. These receptors were taken from a woman younger than 45 in good health and CMV-seronegative. CDR3s include the opening cysteine and the closing phenylalanine or tryptophan. D genes are given only for firm matches. The size field is filled for only some rows; it gives once, few, many or a size class.

J gene,CDR3 length,V gene,clone size,D gene,CDR3 DNA,CDR3 protein
TRBJ2-2,14,TRBV4-1,.,.,TGCGCCAGCAGCGAACAGGGCAGGGTCGGGGAGCTGTTTTTT,CASSEQGRVGELFF
TRBJ2-3,13,TRBV7-3,.,.,TGTGCCAGCAGCTTATCCTACAGGGATACGCAGTATTTT,CASSLSYRDTQYF
TRBJ2-3,12,TRBV29-1,.,.,TGCAGCGTTTCACGGGGTCCAGATACGCAGTATTTT,CSVSRGPDTQYF
TRBJ2-4,18,TRBV7-9,.,TRBD1,TGTGCCAGCAGCTTCCTTCCACCGGGACAGATAGCCAAAAACATTCAGTACTTC,CASSFLPPGQIAKNIQYF
TRBJ2-5,14,TRBV7-2,.,.,TGTGCCAGCAGCCCCCGTGGGGGGGCGGGGACCCAGTACTTC,CASSPRGGAGTQYF
TRBJ1-1,15,TRBV27,.,TRBD1,TGTGCCAGCAGAGATAGGACAGGAGTGGACACTGAAGCTTTCTTT,CASRDRTGVDTEAFF
TRBJ1-2,14,TRBV6-6,.,.,TGTGCCAGCAGTCCAGGGGATTCTAACTATGGCTACACCTTC,CASSPGDSNYGYTF
TRBJ2-1,16,TRBV2,.,TRBD2,TGTGCCAGCAGGCAGCCGGGACTAGCGGGAGTTAATGAGCAGTTCTTC,CASRQPGLAGVNEQFF
TRBJ2-1,13,TRBV7-2,once,.,TGTGCCAGCGCCCCGGGCTCCTACAATGAGCAGTTCTTC,CASAPGSYNEQFF
TRBJ2-2,13,TRBV29-1,once,.,TGCAGCGTGGCAGGGTTGAACACCGGGGAGCTGTTTTTT,CSVAGLNTGELFF
TRBJ1-1,13,TRBV28,.,.,TGTGCCAGCAGTCCATCGGACCCTAGAGGGCCTTTCTTT,CASSPSDPRGPFF
TRBJ2-5,13,TRBV30,.,.,TGTGCCTGGAGTGTCATTATCCAGGGGTCCCAGTACTTC,CAWSVIIQGSQYF
TRBJ1-5,13,TRBV5-4,.,.,TGTGCCAGCAGCTTCGCAGGGGATCAGCCCCAGCATTTT,CASSFAGDQPQHF
TRBJ2-6,18,TRBV12-5,.,.,TGTGCTAGTGGTACGGAGGGTGCAGGACAAAGTCGGGCCAACGTCCTGACTTTC,CASGTEGAGQSRANVLTF
TRBJ1-2,11,TRBV12-5,.,.,TGTGCTAGTGCCGAACAGGATGGCTACACCTTC,CASAEQDGYTF
TRBJ2-1,13,TRBV6-1,.,.,TGTGCCGTCGCGGGACAGTCCTACAATGAGCAGTTCTTC,CAVAGQSYNEQFF
TRBJ1-5,15,TRBV5-8,.,.,TGTGCCAGCAGCTTCGGACAGATTAGCAATCAGCCCCAGCATTTT,CASSFGQISNQPQHF
TRBJ1-2,18,TRBV19,.,TRBD1,TGTGCCAGTAGTATTGGTGTGGCAACAGGGGAGAGGAACTATGGCTACACCTTC,CASSIGVATGERNYGYTF
TRBJ2-7,14,TRBV28,.,.,TGTGCCAGCAGTCCCACAGGGTCGAACTACGAGCAGTACTTC,CASSPTGSNYEQYF
TRBJ1-1,14,TRBV27,.,TRBD1,TGTGCCAGCAGTTCTTCCTCGACAGGGCCTGAAGCTTTCTTT,CASSSSSTGPEAFF
TRBJ2-2,15,TRBV6-6,.,.,TGTGCCAGCAGACCTACAGGGTCAAACACCGGGGAGCTGTTTTTT,CASRPTGSNTGELFF
TRBJ2-3,14,TRBV7-2,.,TRBD2,TGTGCCAGCAAGCGGGAGAGGCCCACAGATACGCAGTATTTT,CASKRERPTDTQYF
TRBJ2-7,14,TRBV13,.,TRBD1,TGTGCCAGCAGCCCCGGCGGACAGGGCTACGAGCAGTACTTC,CASSPGGQGYEQYF
TRBJ1-4,13,TRBV27,medium-sized,TRBD1,TGTGCCAGCAGTACAGGGGTTTTGGGAGGACTGTTTTTT,CASSTGVLGGLFF
TRBJ2-5,17,TRBV4-2,.,TRBD2,TGTGCCAGCAGCCCGGGACTAGCGGGAGTTCGAGGAGAGACCCAGTACTTC,CASSPGLAGVRGETQYF
TRBJ2-1,15,TRBV7-2,.,TRBD1,TGTGCCAGCAGCAGCCCAGGGGGTTCCTACAATGAGCAGTTCTTC,CASSSPGGSYNEQFF
TRBJ2-1,15,TRBV7-9,.,.,TGTGCCAGCAGCTTAGAACTAGAATCCTACAATGAGCAGTTCTTC,CASSLELESYNEQFF
TRBJ2-6,15,TRBV19,.,.,TGTGCCAGTAGTATCGGCGGCAGGGAAGCCAACGTCCTGACTTTC,CASSIGGREANVLTF
TRBJ1-1,15,TRBV5-4,.,.,TGTGCCAGCAGGATACAGGGCTGGGAGAACACTGAAGCTTTCTTT,CASRIQGWENTEAFF
TRBJ1-1,15,TRBV6-6,.,.,TGTGCCAGCAGTCCCCAGGGGCGCGTGAACACTGAAGCTTTCTTT,CASSPQGRVNTEAFF
TRBJ2-3,16,TRBV7-3,.,TRBD2,TGTGCCAGCAGTAGCGGGCAGCGGGAGGTGGGAGATACGCAGTATTTT,CASSSGQREVGDTQYF
TRBJ1-2,12,TRBV6-1,.,.,TGTGCCAGCAGTGAAGGCGGGGCTGGCTACACCTTC,CASSEGGAGYTF
TRBJ1-2,12,TRBV5-1,.,.,TGCGCCAGCAGCTTGGCCGGGAATGGCTACACCTTC,CASSLAGNGYTF
TRBJ2-5,19,TRBV2,.,TRBD2,TGTGCCAGCAGTGAAGTTGGTAGGGCTAGCGGGAGTGCGTGGGAGACCCAGTACTTC,CASSEVGRASGSAWETQYF
TRBJ2-3,16,TRBV6-1,.,TRBD2,TGTGCCAGCAGTGAAGCCCCTAGCGGGGGGTGGGATACGCAGTATTTT,CASSEAPSGGWDTQYF
TRBJ2-3,15,TRBV7-6,.,.,TGTGCCAGCAGCCCCCCGGCGGGACTCGGAGATACGCAGTATTTT,CASSPPAGLGDTQYF
TRBJ2-7,15,TRBV2,.,TRBD1,TGTGCCAGCAGTGGTACGGGGACAGGACCCTACGAGCAGTACTTC,CASSGTGTGPYEQYF
TRBJ2-7,15,TRBV7-9,.,.,TGTGCCAGCAGCTGGGACTTCTCGAGCTCCTACGAGCAGTACTTC,CASSWDFSSSYEQYF
TRBJ1-2,12,TRBV19,.,.,TGTGCCAGTCGGGTCGGGGATCGGGGCTACACCTTC,CASRVGDRGYTF
TRBJ2-7,14,TRBV27,.,TRBD1,TGTGCCAGCAGGACCGGACAGGGGAACTACGAGCAGTACTTC,CASRTGQGNYEQYF
TRBJ1-5,14,TRBV7-8,.,.,TGTGCCAGCAGCTTATTAGGGGAGGGTCAGCCCCAGCATTTT,CASSLLGEGQPQHF
TRBJ1-1,15,TRBV6-1,.,TRBD1,TGTGCCAGCAGTGCGTTGGGAACAGGGGGCACTGAAGCTTTCTTT,CASSALGTGGTEAFF
TRBJ2-3,16,TRBV18,.,TRBD2,TGTGCCAGCTCACCACCGGGGACTAGCGGCACAGATACGCAGTATTTT,CASSPPGTSGTDTQYF
TRBJ1-1,16,TRBV5-1,once,TRBD1,TGCGCCAGCAGCGGGGGACAGGGGGCCCCGAACACTGAAGCTTTCTTT,CASSGGQGAPNTEAFF
TRBJ2-1,15,TRBV7-2,.,TRBD1,TGTGCCAGCAGCTCCGGGACAGGGGCCCACAATGAGCAGTTCTTC,CASSSGTGAHNEQFF
TRBJ2-5,14,TRBV4-2,.,.,TGTGCCAGCAGCCAAGTTCCAGGCCAAGAGACCCAGTACTTC,CASSQVPGQETQYF
TRBJ1-2,13,TRBV7-9,.,.,TGTGCCAGCACATCCCTTACGCGCTATGGCTACACCTTC,CASTSLTRYGYTF
TRBJ1-3,15,TRBV5-1,.,.,TGCGCCAGCAGCTTACCCGACTCACCCGGAAACACCATATATTTT,CASSLPDSPGNTIYF
TRBJ1-2,14,TRBV19,.,TRBD1,TGTGCCAGTAGGAACGGACAGGGAAACTATGGCTACACCTTC,CASRNGQGNYGYTF
TRBJ2-5,12,TRBV6-5,.,.,TGTGCCAGCAGCCGACAGGAAGAGACCCAGTACTTC,CASSRQEETQYF
TRBJ2-2,14,TRBV27,.,.,TGTGCCAGCAGTCCGTCCGCGGGAACCGGGGAGCTGTTTTTT,CASSPSAGTGELFF
TRBJ2-3,15,TRBV27,once,TRBD2,TGTGCCAGCACGACCCTAGCGGGCAGCACAGATACGCAGTATTTT,CASTTLAGSTDTQYF
TRBJ2-3,15,TRBV5-4,.,TRBD2,TGTGCCAGCAGCTTGGGTGCGGGAGCGGCAGATACGCAGTATTTT,CASSLGAGAADTQYF